This TCR beta chain was documented in a study of blood T cell repertoires in COVID-19. Study overall: Sites across the United States, Italy and Spain contributed samples from acute and convalescent COVID-19. PBMCs, B-cell-depleted T cells, or T cells were the source of the cDNA or gDNA that made up the material.

In the original workflow: Amplified reference gene primers provided the basis for estimating nucleated cell counts. The method was immunoSEQ multiplex PCR; TCRdb's version includes in-frame clones alone and lacks a portion of them. The V and J calls and the clone size are those of that table, but D and trimming were determined from the DNA. Of 95,000 to 100,000 clones in the sample, 70% to 85% were seen once. The germline V gene encodes CDR1 SGHTA and CDR2 FQGNSA. After removal of 2 bases from V and 8 bases from J, the junction contained 13 bases not matched to a gene. The CDR3 length is 18 residues.

Sequencing used peripheral blood. This receptor was identified in a man between 65 and 85 years old with acute or convalescent COVID-19. This sequence joins TRBV7-2 and TRBJ1-6; 9 bases are a match to TRBD1. DNA for the CDR3: TGTGCCAGCAGCTTACGGAGCGGGACAGGGTGGATTGATTCACCCCTCCACTTT. The encoded protein is CASSLRSGTGWIDSPLHF.